This T cell receptor beta chain appears in the sequencing data of a study of OX40 agonist ivuxolimab in advanced cancers. For this clone: Its antigen is unknown.

Study-level findings and limits: Low normalized T-cell clonal expansion was also seen in some nonresponders.

Produced via immunoSEQ multiplex PCR; TCRdb's table is partial and in-frame only. In the table there are 39,000 or so clones, 80% to 90% of which are singletons. The germline V gene has CDR1 ENHRY and CDR2 SYGVKD. V lost 7 bases to trimming and J lost 4 bases, with 11 bases between them. CDR3 size: 13 residues. This specimen consisted of CD4+ or CD8+ T cells sorted from blood, obtained in a trial of the OX40 agonist ivuxolimab. The receptor was derived from an adult with an advanced solid tumor such as melanoma, head and neck, liver or kidney cancer. This chain uses TRBV10-3 with TRBJ1-5; tentatively, D is TRBD1 (6 bases). CDR3 amino acids: CAITRDTNQPQHF. Written as DNA, the CDR3 is TGTGCCATCACCCGGGACACTAATCAGCCCCAGCATTTT.